Listed below are T cell receptor beta chains from one sample, sequenced in a study of human T cells and chemical hapten exposure. TCRdb itself ran the RACE reads through MiXCR, one entry per CDR3 protein. The sample records tens of thousands of distinct CDR3 sequences, roughly 7.1% being singletons. The starting material was whole blood, obtained in connection with sensitization to the hapten diphenylcyclopropenone (DPC). These receptors all come from a woman aged 25 to 39 with alopecia areata. Some clones in this sample may be carry-over from other donors' samples. Each CDR3 is given with its conserved first and last residue. The D gene is left open where the match is weak. Where a row states a size, it is once, few, many or the class of an expanded clone; other rows omit it.

J	size	D	V	CDR3	DNA
TRBJ1-1	many	NA	TRBV15	CATSRDLRPEAFF	TGTGCCACCAGCAGAGATCTCCGCCCTGAAGCTTTCTTT
TRBJ2-3	many	TRBD2	TRBV10-3	CAISTSSGSSTDTQYF	TGTGCCATCAGTACATCTAGCGGTTCAAGCACAGATACGCAGTATTTT
TRBJ1-5	NA	NA	TRBV12-3/TRBV12-4	CASSLVQGQPQHF	TGTGCCAGCAGCCTAGTACAGGGCCAGCCCCAGCATTTT
TRBJ1-1	many	NA	TRBV3-1	CASSQGPVTEAFF	TGTGCCAGCAGCCAGGGTCCTGTCACTGAAGCTTTCTTT
TRBJ2-1	few	TRBD2	TRBV20-1	CSANTIRGDEQFF	TGCAGTGCGAACACAATACGGGGGGATGAGCAGTTCTTC
TRBJ1-5	many	NA	TRBV5-1	CASSLGRGQPSNQPQHF	TGCGCCAGCAGCTTGGGAAGAGGACAGCCAAGCAATCAGCCCCAGCATTTT
TRBJ1-1	NA	NA	TRBV7-3	CASSPGSGRTEAFF	TGTGCCAGCAGCCCAGGCTCAGGAAGAACTGAAGCTTTCTTT
TRBJ2-1	many	TRBD2	TRBV7-9	CASSLRGLAGFLNNEQFF	TGTGCCAGCAGCTTACGGGGACTAGCGGGCTTTCTAAACAATGAGCAGTTCTTC
TRBJ2-7	many	TRBD1	TRBV19	CASSIWDRSYEQYF	TGTGCCAGTAGTATTTGGGACAGGTCCTACGAGCAGTACTTC
TRBJ2-7	many	NA	TRBV5-1	CASSLVPDFYEQYF	TGCGCCAGCAGCTTGGTCCCAGATTTTTACGAGCAGTACTTC
TRBJ2-7	many	NA	TRBV5-4	CASSTNPTSSGYF	TGTGCCAGCAGCACAAACCCTACCAGTAGTGGTTACTTC
TRBJ2-1	many	NA	TRBV18	CASSETNEQFF	TGTGCCAGCTCCGAGACCAATGAGCAGTTCTTC
TRBJ2-1	many	NA	TRBV12-3/TRBV12-4	CASSLEGERGEQFF	TGTGCCAGCAGTTTGGAGGGGGAGCGCGGTGAGCAGTTCTTC
TRBJ2-1	many	NA	TRBV29-1	CSVVPSQFYNEQFF	TGCAGCGTCGTTCCATCCCAGTTCTACAATGAGCAGTTCTTC
TRBJ1-6	few	NA	TRBV5-8	CASSYGQTNSPLHF	TGTGCCAGCAGCTACGGACAGACTAATTCACCCCTCCACTTT
TRBJ2-5	few	TRBD1	TRBV5-1	CASSLGTEKETQYF	TGCGCCAGCAGCTTAGGGACAGAAAAAGAGACCCAGTACTTC
TRBJ1-1	many	NA	TRBV5-1	CASSLGFRGEAFF	TGCGCCAGCAGCTTGGGTTTCCGTGGAGAAGCTTTCTTT
TRBJ2-3	many	NA	TRBV27	CASSFLTGTDTQYF	TGTGCCAGCAGTTTCTTGACGGGCACAGATACGCAGTATTTT
TRBJ1-1	many	NA	TRBV18	CASSLNTPRLNTEAFF	TGTGCCAGCTCACTGAACACCCCCAGACTAAACACTGAAGCTTTCTTT
TRBJ1-1	NA	NA	TRBV12-3/TRBV12-4	CASGGRNTEAFF	TGTGCCAGCGGCGGGAGGAACACTGAAGCTTTCTTT
TRBJ2-3	few	NA	TRBV25-1	CASSEWPGSGTDTQYF	TGTGCCAGCAGCGAGTGGCCTGGCTCAGGCACAGATACGCAGTATTTT
TRBJ2-1	NA	TRBD2	TRBV5-1	CASSPATGGFDEQFF	TGCGCCAGCAGCCCTGCGACGGGGGGGTTTGATGAGCAGTTCTTC
TRBJ2-1	NA	NA	TRBV7-8	CASREGSHYNEQFF	TGTGCCAGCCGCGAAGGGTCTCACTACAATGAGCAGTTCTTC
TRBJ1-1	once	NA	TRBV5-1	CASSLVQENTEAFF	TGCGCCAGCAGCTTGGTGCAGGAGAACACTGAAGCTTTCTTT
TRBJ2-1	many	NA	TRBV6-5	CASSYSGQSYNEQFF	TGTGCCAGCAGTTACTCGGGGCAGAGTTACAATGAGCAGTTCTTC
TRBJ1-4	NA	NA	TRBV7-2	CASSLAGRGAATNEKLFF	TGTGCCAGCAGCTTAGCAGGGCGGGGGGCCGCAACTAATGAAAAACTGTTTTTT
TRBJ1-1	NA	NA	TRBV10-3	CAISDGTEAFF	TGTGCCATCAGTGATGGCACTGAAGCTTTCTTT
TRBJ1-5	NA	NA	TRBV12-3/TRBV12-4	CASSLGDSFNQPQNF	TGTGCCAGCAGTTTAGGTGACAGTTTCAATCAGCCCCAGAATTTT
TRBJ2-1	few	NA	TRBV12-3/TRBV12-4	CASSHGGGTEYYNEQFF	TGTGCCAGCAGTCATGGGGGTGGGACCGAATACTACAATGAGCAGTTCTTC
TRBJ1-4	NA	NA	TRBV20-1	CSAGQGTANEKLFF	TGCAGTGCTGGCCAGGGTACTGCTAATGAAAAACTGTTTTTT
TRBJ2-1	NA	NA	TRBV4-2	CVSSQVFPRGNDNEQFF	TGTGTCAGCAGCCAAGTTTTTCCGAGGGGGAATGACAATGAGCAGTTCTTC
TRBJ1-1	NA	NA	TRBV29-1	CSATQGAHPAEAFF	TGCAGCGCCACACAGGGAGCCCACCCAGCTGAAGCTTTCTTT
TRBJ2-6	many	NA	TRBV12-3/TRBV12-4	CASVLGSSGANVLTF	TGTGCCAGCGTACTTGGTAGCTCTGGGGCCAACGTCCTGACTTTC
TRBJ2-7	few	NA	TRBV7-8	CASSLVGGLGEQYF	TGTGCCAGCAGCTTAGTGGGGGGTTTGGGCGAGCAGTACTTC
TRBJ1-4	few	NA	TRBV29-1	CSVEVPNLNEKLFF	TGCAGCGTTGAAGTCCCCAATCTTAATGAAAAACTGTTTTTT
TRBJ1-2	many	NA	TRBV12-3/TRBV12-4	CASRRQGDYTF	TGTGCCAGCAGACGCCAAGGGGACTACACCTTC
TRBJ2-6	few	TRBD2	TRBV19	CASSRATSGGSGANVLTF	TGTGCCAGTAGTAGGGCGACTAGCGGGGGCTCTGGGGCCAACGTCCTGACTTTC
TRBJ2-1	few	NA	TRBV11-3	CASSIDLNNEQFF	TGTGCCAGCAGCATCGATTTAAACAATGAGCAGTTCTTC
TRBJ1-5	few	NA	TRBV7-9	CASSGRGPAQPQHF	TGTGCCAGCAGCGGCCGGGGCCCCGCTCAGCCCCAGCATTTT
TRBJ2-6	NA	NA	TRBV19	CASTQQVLGANVLTF	TGTGCCAGTACTCAACAGGTACTTGGGGCCAACGTCCTGACTTTC
TRBJ2-7	few	TRBD1	TRBV11-2	CGAAGQGAAYEQYF	TGTGGGGCGGCGGGACAGGGGGCCGCCTACGAGCAGTACTTC
TRBJ1-1	few	NA	TRBV9	CASDSGGGQTEAFF	TGTGCCAGCGACTCTGGGGGGGGCCAGACTGAAGCTTTCTTT
TRBJ1-5	NA	TRBD1	TRBV19	CASSIRGDSNQPQHF	TGTGCCAGTAGTATTCGCGGGGACAGTAATCAGCCCCAGCATTTT